The rows below give T cell receptor beta chains drawn from one sample of a study of T-cell memory formation after mild COVID-19. From the 5' RACE reads, TCRdb called clonotypes with MiXCR, one entry per CDR3 protein. The table has about 110,000 distinct CDR3 sequences, more than 15% seen once; the top ten hold 25% to 30%. Material for sequencing was PBMCs or a T cell subset sorted from them (not recorded which). These receptors were taken from an adult woman who had mild COVID-19 (a few samples of this study predate the infection). Cell type and time point are not known. Each CDR3 is given with its conserved first and last residue. The order of the fields is J gene, clone size, V gene, D gene, CDR3 DNA, CDR3 protein. A D gene is named only where the DNA matches it firmly. Clone size is stated in some rows and not others, as once, few, many or a class when expanded.

j_call: TRBJ2-5
clone_size: few
v_call: TRBV7-9
d_call: NA
cdr3_nt: TGTGCCAGCAGCCCGAGAGTGGGCAGGACCTCTTACGGGACCCAGTACTTC
cdr3_aa: CASSPRVGRTSYGTQYF

j_call: TRBJ2-1
clone_size: many
v_call: TRBV7-9
d_call: NA
cdr3_nt: TGTGCCAGCAGCTCGGGATCACCGGGGCAGTTCTTC
cdr3_aa: CASSSGSPGQFF

j_call: TRBJ1-2
clone_size: few
v_call: TRBV7-8
d_call: TRBD1
cdr3_nt: TGTGCCAGCAGCTCCGACAGGGTAGCTGATGGCTACACCTTC
cdr3_aa: CASSSDRVADGYTF

j_call: TRBJ2-5
clone_size: NA
v_call: TRBV5-1
d_call: NA
cdr3_nt: TGCGCCAGCAGCTTGGATCCGGGGTCGGAGACCCAGTACTTC
cdr3_aa: CASSLDPGSETQYF

j_call: TRBJ2-7
clone_size: NA
v_call: TRBV6-2/TRBV6-3
d_call: NA
cdr3_nt: TGTGCCAGCAGTTACGGGTGGAACGAGCAGTACTTC
cdr3_aa: CASSYGWNEQYF

j_call: TRBJ2-6
clone_size: NA
v_call: TRBV5-6
d_call: TRBD1
cdr3_nt: TGTGCCAGCAGCGAAGGACAGGCCCCGATCTCTGGGGCCAACGTCCTGACTTTC
cdr3_aa: CASSEGQAPISGANVLTF

j_call: TRBJ1-2
clone_size: NA
v_call: TRBV5-5
d_call: NA
cdr3_nt: TGTGCCAGCAGCGGTCCGGGGGGGGCGGACGACTATGGCTACACCTTC
cdr3_aa: CASSGPGGADDYGYTF

j_call: TRBJ1-1
clone_size: NA
v_call: TRBV7-9
d_call: NA
cdr3_nt: TGTGCCAGCAGCTCGCGGGTTACTGAAGCTTTCTTT
cdr3_aa: CASSSRVTEAFF

j_call: TRBJ2-3
clone_size: NA
v_call: TRBV3-1
d_call: NA
cdr3_nt: TGTGCCAGCAGCCCCGGGACCTACACAGATACGCAGTATTTT
cdr3_aa: CASSPGTYTDTQYF

j_call: TRBJ2-1
clone_size: NA
v_call: TRBV5-6
d_call: NA
cdr3_nt: TGTGCCAGCAGCTGGGCGGAGAATGAGCAGTTCTTC
cdr3_aa: CASSWAENEQFF

j_call: TRBJ2-7
clone_size: NA
v_call: TRBV6-5
d_call: TRBD1
cdr3_nt: TGTGCCAGCAGTGCTGAGGGGACAGGGTCGTACGAGCAGTACTTC
cdr3_aa: CASSAEGTGSYEQYF

j_call: TRBJ2-2
clone_size: NA
v_call: TRBV30
d_call: TRBD2
cdr3_nt: TGTGCCTGGAGCATAAGACTAGCGGGAGTTTCCGGGGAGCTGTTTTTT
cdr3_aa: CAWSIRLAGVSGELFF

j_call: TRBJ2-1
clone_size: few
v_call: TRBV7-6
d_call: NA
cdr3_nt: TGTGCCAGCAGCTCTACGGTTAGGGATGAGCAGTTCTTC
cdr3_aa: CASSSTVRDEQFF

j_call: TRBJ2-2
clone_size: many
v_call: TRBV29-1
d_call: NA
cdr3_nt: TGCAGCGTTGTCGGCGGCACCACGAACACCGGGGAGCTGTTTTTT
cdr3_aa: CSVVGGTTNTGELFF

j_call: TRBJ2-7
clone_size: NA
v_call: TRBV29-1
d_call: NA
cdr3_nt: TGCAGCGCTGTGTCGGCGGGGGCAGTCTACGAGCAGTACTTC
cdr3_aa: CSAVSAGAVYEQYF

j_call: TRBJ2-1
clone_size: few
v_call: TRBV30
d_call: NA
cdr3_nt: TGTGCCTGGAGTGTAGCGGAAAATGAGCAGTTCTTC
cdr3_aa: CAWSVAENEQFF

j_call: TRBJ2-7
clone_size: NA
v_call: TRBV11-3
d_call: NA
cdr3_nt: TGTGCCAGCAGCGGGGAGGATCCATCCTACGAGCAGTACTTC
cdr3_aa: CASSGEDPSYEQYF

j_call: TRBJ1-1
clone_size: NA
v_call: TRBV29-1
d_call: TRBD1
cdr3_nt: TGCAGCGTTTCGACAGGGATGAACACTGAAGCTTTCTTT
cdr3_aa: CSVSTGMNTEAFF

j_call: TRBJ1-1
clone_size: NA
v_call: TRBV7-9
d_call: NA
cdr3_nt: TGTGCCAGCACCCGTTTCGGCGTCTTAGAGAACACTGAAGCTTTCTTT
cdr3_aa: CASTRFGVLENTEAFF

j_call: TRBJ2-1
clone_size: once
v_call: TRBV5-1
d_call: TRBD1
cdr3_nt: TGCGCCAGCAGCTTAAGGGATACAGGGGGCTCCTACAATGAGCAGTTCTTC
cdr3_aa: CASSLRDTGGSYNEQFF

j_call: TRBJ2-7
clone_size: many
v_call: TRBV7-9
d_call: NA
cdr3_nt: TGTGCCAGCAGCTTAGTAGCCAGGGGCACCTACGAGCAGTACTTC
cdr3_aa: CASSLVARGTYEQYF

j_call: TRBJ2-1
clone_size: few
v_call: TRBV9
d_call: TRBD1
cdr3_nt: TGTGCCAGCAGCGCTAACAGGGGAAATGAGCAGTTCTTC
cdr3_aa: CASSANRGNEQFF

j_call: TRBJ1-5
clone_size: NA
v_call: TRBV19
d_call: NA
cdr3_nt: TGTGCCAGTAGCCCGGTAGGGGAGATCCAGCCCCAGCATTTT
cdr3_aa: CASSPVGEIQPQHF

j_call: TRBJ1-1
clone_size: NA
v_call: TRBV7-9
d_call: NA
cdr3_nt: TGTGCCGCGACAGTTCCGAACACTGAAGCTTTCTTT
cdr3_aa: CAATVPNTEAFF

j_call: TRBJ1-1
clone_size: few
v_call: TRBV7-9
d_call: NA
cdr3_nt: TGTGCCAGCAGCTTAGGGGGCTGGGACACTGAAGCTTTCTTT
cdr3_aa: CASSLGGWDTEAFF

j_call: TRBJ2-1
clone_size: NA
v_call: TRBV7-2
d_call: NA
cdr3_nt: TGTGCCAGCAGCTTGGGGACCTGGGGTCTTTCGGAGCAGTTCTTC
cdr3_aa: CASSLGTWGLSEQFF

j_call: TRBJ1-5
clone_size: few
v_call: TRBV4-1
d_call: TRBD1
cdr3_nt: TGCGCCAGCAGCCAAGAGCTAGGGAACAGGGGGTTTCAGCCCCAGCATTTT
cdr3_aa: CASSQELGNRGFQPQHF

j_call: TRBJ2-1
clone_size: few
v_call: TRBV12-3/TRBV12-4
d_call: TRBD2
cdr3_nt: TGTGCCAGCAGCGACACTAGCGGTGGCTACAATGAGCAGTTCTTC
cdr3_aa: CASSDTSGGYNEQFF

j_call: TRBJ1-4
clone_size: few
v_call: TRBV2
d_call: NA
cdr3_nt: TGTGCCAGCAGTCTCCATTCTCTTTCAGGGGCAACTAATGAAAAACTGTTTTTT
cdr3_aa: CASSLHSLSGATNEKLFF

j_call: TRBJ2-7
clone_size: few
v_call: TRBV12-3/TRBV12-4
d_call: TRBD1
cdr3_nt: TGTGCCAGCAGCCCACACCGACAGGGGGGGATCTACGAGCAGTACTTC
cdr3_aa: CASSPHRQGGIYEQYF

j_call: TRBJ1-1
clone_size: NA
v_call: TRBV7-9
d_call: NA
cdr3_nt: TGTGCCAGCAGCTTCGTCGGGGTACCCATTGAAGCTTTCTTT
cdr3_aa: CASSFVGVPIEAFF

j_call: TRBJ1-1
clone_size: NA
v_call: TRBV5-1
d_call: TRBD1
cdr3_nt: TGCGCCAGCAAAATGGTCGGGACAGGGGAAACGAGGACTGAAGCTTTCTTT
cdr3_aa: CASKMVGTGETRTEAFF

j_call: TRBJ2-4
clone_size: NA
v_call: TRBV7-8
d_call: TRBD1
cdr3_nt: TGTGCCAGCAGCTTAGCAGGGGGCGGGAACATTCAGTACTTC
cdr3_aa: CASSLAGGGNIQYF

j_call: TRBJ2-3
clone_size: NA
v_call: TRBV9
d_call: TRBD2
cdr3_nt: TGTGCCAGCAGTGATCAAGCTGGCGGGAGATTCCCAGATACGCAGTATTTT
cdr3_aa: CASSDQAGGRFPDTQYF

j_call: TRBJ2-7
clone_size: NA
v_call: TRBV6-1
d_call: NA
cdr3_nt: TGTGCCAGCAGTGAAATCGGGGGCGAGCAGTACTTC
cdr3_aa: CASSEIGGEQYF

j_call: TRBJ2-1
clone_size: NA
v_call: TRBV7-9
d_call: TRBD2
cdr3_nt: TGTGCCAGCAGCTCCAATTCGGGACTAGCGGGAGCTACCTCCTACAATGAGCAGTTCTTC
cdr3_aa: CASSSNSGLAGATSYNEQFF

j_call: TRBJ2-3
clone_size: many
v_call: TRBV9
d_call: NA
cdr3_nt: TGTGCCAGTACCCAAGGAGGCCCAGATACGCAGTATTTT
cdr3_aa: CASTQGGPDTQYF

j_call: TRBJ2-3
clone_size: NA
v_call: TRBV24-1
d_call: NA
cdr3_nt: TGTGCCACCAGTGATTTTAAAGATACGCAGTATTTT
cdr3_aa: CATSDFKDTQYF

j_call: TRBJ2-1
clone_size: few
v_call: TRBV29-1
d_call: NA
cdr3_nt: TGCAGCGTTGCTGCGGGGCGGAGCTCCTACAATGAGCAGTTCTTC
cdr3_aa: CSVAAGRSSYNEQFF

j_call: TRBJ2-5
clone_size: NA
v_call: TRBV4-1
d_call: TRBD2
cdr3_nt: TGCGCCAGCAGCCAAGGTTCAGGCCTTAGCGGGGTTTCCCAAGAGACCCAGTACTTC
cdr3_aa: CASSQGSGLSGVSQETQYF

j_call: TRBJ2-7
clone_size: NA
v_call: TRBV20-1
d_call: NA
cdr3_nt: TGCAGTGCTAGAGTTGGGGAACCGTACGAGCAGTACTTC
cdr3_aa: CSARVGEPYEQYF

j_call: TRBJ2-1
clone_size: few
v_call: TRBV25-1
d_call: TRBD2
cdr3_nt: TGTGCCAGCAGTGTGGGGAGGGACTACAATGAGCAGTTCTTC
cdr3_aa: CASSVGRDYNEQFF

j_call: TRBJ2-2
clone_size: few
v_call: TRBV7-8
d_call: TRBD2
cdr3_nt: TGTGCCAGCAGCTTACGTGTGCGGACTAGCGGCTTTACCGGGGAGCTGTTTTTT
cdr3_aa: CASSLRVRTSGFTGELFF

j_call: TRBJ1-6
clone_size: NA
v_call: TRBV6-6
d_call: TRBD1
cdr3_nt: TGTGCCAGCAGCCCTGGGACAGGGAAGAATTCACCCCTCCACTTT
cdr3_aa: CASSPGTGKNSPLHF

j_call: TRBJ1-1
clone_size: NA
v_call: TRBV2
d_call: TRBD1
cdr3_nt: TGTGCCAGCACTTCGGGACAGGGCCGTACTGAAGCTTTCTTT
cdr3_aa: CASTSGQGRTEAFF

j_call: TRBJ2-1
clone_size: NA
v_call: TRBV24-1
d_call: TRBD1
cdr3_nt: TGTGCCACCAGTGACCGGGACAGGCCCTCCTACAATGAGCAGTTCTTC
cdr3_aa: CATSDRDRPSYNEQFF

j_call: TRBJ2-1
clone_size: few
v_call: TRBV19
d_call: NA
cdr3_nt: TGTGCCAGTAGTATTGGAGCAAGCTCCTACAATGAGCAGTTCTTC
cdr3_aa: CASSIGASSYNEQFF

j_call: TRBJ2-7
clone_size: NA
v_call: TRBV4-1
d_call: TRBD1
cdr3_nt: TGCGCCAGCAGCCACGCGCAGGGACAGGACTACGAGCAGTACTTC
cdr3_aa: CASSHAQGQDYEQYF

j_call: TRBJ1-5
clone_size: NA
v_call: TRBV2
d_call: NA
cdr3_nt: TGTGCCAGCAGTGACGTCTTGACCCAGCATTTT
cdr3_aa: CASSDVLTQHF

j_call: TRBJ1-2
clone_size: NA
v_call: TRBV6-5
d_call: TRBD1
cdr3_nt: TGTGCCAGCAAAAAAGACGACAGGGAGACCTTC
cdr3_aa: CASKKDDRETF

j_call: TRBJ1-2
clone_size: NA
v_call: TRBV6-5
d_call: NA
cdr3_nt: TGTGCCAGCAGTTACTCGGAAGGGATCCTAGGTGGCTACACCTTC
cdr3_aa: CASSYSEGILGGYTF

j_call: TRBJ2-2
clone_size: NA
v_call: TRBV20-1
d_call: NA
cdr3_nt: TGCAATGCTAGAGTCGTGAACACCGGGGAGCTGTTTTTT
cdr3_aa: CNARVVNTGELFF

j_call: TRBJ2-5
clone_size: few
v_call: TRBV21-1
d_call: NA
cdr3_nt: TGTGCCAGTATAAGACGGTCCAGGGAAGAGACCCAGTACTTC
cdr3_aa: CASIRRSREETQYF